One and the same sample provided the 32 T cell receptor beta chains below, sequenced in a study of OX40 agonist ivuxolimab in advanced cancers. Generated by immunoSEQ multiplex PCR, the TCRdb table keeps only in-frame clones and is missing some. Of tens of thousands of clones listed, roughly 85% are singletons. The specimen comprised CD4+ or CD8+ T cells sorted from blood, sampled in a trial of the OX40 agonist ivuxolimab. The receptors come from an adult with an advanced solid tumor such as melanoma, head and neck, liver or kidney cancer.

V and J are TRBV19 and TRBJ2-2; TRBD1 matches at 9 bases. Germline V gene data show CDR1 as LNHDA and CDR2 as SQIVND (reference sequence). V gave up 5 bases and J gave up 6 bases; unmatched junction bases: 7. This CDR3 spans 15 amino acids. As DNA, the CDR3 is TGTGCCAGTAGTTCCGGGACAGGGCGGGCCGGGGAGCTGTTTTTT. Its protein is CASSSGTGRAGELFF.

V and J are TRBV6-6 and TRBJ2-5; no clear D gene. The CDR3 contains 14 residues. V shed 4 bases and J shed 3 bases, with 12 bases lying between them. Germline V gene data show CDR1 as MNHNY and CDR2 as SVGAGI (reference sequence). The CDR3 protein is CASSFNGNEETQYF. CDR3 sequence (DNA): TGTGCCAGCAGTTTTAACGGTAATGAAGAGACCCAGTACTTC.

The V and J genes are TRBV10-3 and TRBJ1-4; the D gene is possibly TRBD1 (6 bases). The V gene lost 3 bases and the J gene lost 5 bases, with 10 bases spanning the gap. The CDR3 sequence is 14 residues long. The germline V gene has CDR1 ENHRY and CDR2 SYGVKD. CDR3 region: CAISDGQGNEKLFF. CDR3 DNA: TGTGCCATCAGTGACGGGCAGGGGAATGAAAAACTGTTTTTT.

This clone occurred a few times. The gene calls are TRBV9 and TRBJ2-7, with D unclear. CDR3 length: 14 amino acids. V lost 2 bases and J lost 0, with 9 bases in between. CDR1 is SGDLS and CDR2 is YYNGEE in the germline V gene. The CDR3, as DNA: TGTGCCAGCAGCGTTTCCCGGTCCTCCTACGAGCAGTACTTC. The encoded protein is CASSVSRSSYEQYF.

The chain has TRBV10-3 and TRBJ2-7; D uncertain. Trimming left V 4 bases short and J 7 bases short, with 17 bases between. The germline V gene encodes CDR1 ENHRY and CDR2 SYGVKD. CDR3 size: 14 residues. This CDR3 reads CAISGSRSQEEQYF. The DNA for the CDR3 is TGTGCCATCAGTGGTTCGCGTTCTCAAGAAGAGCAGTACTTC.

The V and J genes are TRBV5-4 and TRBJ2-7; 7 bases agree with TRBD2. Per the germline V gene, CDR1 is SGHNT and CDR2 is YYREEE (reference sequence). Trimming removed 2 bases from V and 1 base from J; junction bases left unmatched: 3. This CDR3 is 14 amino acids long. CDR3 DNA sequence: TGTGCCAGCAGCTTATGGGGGGGATCCTACGAGCAGTACTTC. It codes for CASSLWGGSYEQYF.

The rearrangement joins TRBV15 to TRBJ1-6; D ambiguous. This CDR3 is 12 amino acids long. Germline V gives CDR1 LNHNV, CDR2 YYDKDF (reference sequence). V gave up 0 bases and J gave up 9 bases, with 3 bases separating them. Here the CDR3 DNA reads TGTGCCACCAGCAGAGACCGTTCACCCCTCCACTTT. Its translation is CATSRDRSPLHF.

The chain couples TRBV5-1 to TRBJ2-6, with D possibly being TRBD1 or TRBD2 (6 bases each). The CDR3 has 17 amino acids. Trimming removed 4 bases at V and 1 base at J, with 15 bases between. Germline-derived CDR1 and CDR2 are SGHRS and YFSETQ. The CDR3 sequence: CASSRGASPSGANVLTF. DNA of the CDR3: TGCGCCAGCAGCAGGGGGGCCAGCCCTTCTGGGGCCAACGTCCTGACTTTC.

The chain has TRBV6-5 and TRBJ2-7; D remains ambiguous. V was trimmed by 2 bases and J by 0 bases, leaving 8 bases between them. This CDR3 has 14 residues. Germline V gives CDR1 MNHEY, CDR2 SVGAGI. CDR3: CASSYKQYSYEQYF. The CDR3 DNA follows: TGTGCCAGCAGTTACAAGCAGTACTCCTACGAGCAGTACTTC.

This clone was seen just once. The chain recombines TRBV6-5 with TRBJ2-3; D perhaps matches TRBD1 (6 bases). The CDR3 loop spans 15 amino acids. V lost 0 bases, J lost 0 bases, and 7 bases lay in between. Germline V CDR1 and CDR2: MNHEY, SVGAGI. The CDR3 loop is CASSYSGTSTDTQYF. CDR3 coding DNA: TGTGCCAGCAGTTACTCGGGGACAAGCACAGATACGCAGTATTTT.

The chain is built from TRBV28 and TRBJ1-2; 8 bases fit TRBD1. Germline lookup yields CDR1 MDHEN and CDR2 SYDVKM. The CDR3 extends over 14 amino acids. V was clipped by 8 bases and J by 6 bases; unmatched bases: 11. DNA for the CDR3: TGTGCCAGCCGATTGCCAGGGGGCGCGAATGGCTACACCTTC. Residues: CASRLPGGANGYTF.

The gene calls are TRBV5-6 and TRBJ1-4; D is possibly TRBD1 (6 bases). Germline assignment: CDR1 SGHDT and CDR2 YYEEEE. The CDR3 runs 15 residues. V was clipped by 4 bases and J by 12 bases, with 22 bases between them. The CDR3 is CASSPGTGTGKELFF. CDR3 nucleotide sequence: TGTGCCAGCAGCCCGGGCACGGGCACAGGGAAGGAACTGTTTTTT.

This clone was seen only a few times. The chain recombines TRBV5-1 with TRBJ2-7; either TRBD1 or TRBD2 may supply D (5 bases each). V was cut by 3 bases and J by 9 bases, with 16 bases left in between. CDR1 SGHRS and CDR2 YFSETQ come from the germline V gene. The CDR3 runs to 13 residues. Written as DNA, the CDR3 is TGCGCCAGCAGCTCTACCGGGACCCTAGGGCAGTACTTC. Protein: CASSSTGTLGQYF.

The J gene is TRBJ1-2, the V gene TRBV19; perhaps TRBD1 as D (5 bases). The CDR3 runs 16 residues. Germline loops: CDR1 LNHDA, CDR2 SQIVND (reference sequence). V was clipped by 1 base and J by 3 bases, with 15 bases between them. The CDR3: CASSIGPSGDDYGYTF. Here the CDR3 DNA reads TGTGCCAGTAGTATAGGGCCGTCGGGGGATGACTATGGCTACACCTTC.

This clone occurred once. The gene calls are TRBV28 and TRBJ2-1; 7 bases map to TRBD2. The CDR3 runs to 14 residues. Germline V lookup: CDR1 MDHEN, CDR2 SYDVKM. Trimming at V came to 3 bases and at J to 5 bases, leaving 4 bases not matched to a gene. The CDR3 loop reads CASSFPGGHNEQFF. CDR3 in DNA: TGTGCCAGCAGTTTTCCGGGGGGACACAATGAGCAGTTCTTC.

In its sample, this clone was seen a few times. The V and J genes are TRBV18 and TRBJ1-1; D may be TRBD1 (6 bases). Germline CDR1 is KGHSH and CDR2 is LQKENI. The CDR3 extends over 15 amino acids. Between the trimmed V and J ends, which lost 1 base and 2 bases, there was a span of 11 bases. CDR3 sequence (DNA): TGTGCCAGCTCACCACTTAGGGACAAAAACACTGAAGCTTTCTTT. This gives the protein CASSPLRDKNTEAFF.

The V and J genes are TRBV6-1 and TRBJ1-5; D call uncertain. V lost 6 bases and J lost 5, with 8 bases in between. This CDR3 comprises 12 residues. Germline values: CDR1 MNHNS, CDR2 SASEGT. The chain's CDR3 is CASSWNDQPQHF. CDR3 coding DNA: TGTGCCAGCAGCTGGAACGATCAGCCCCAGCATTTT.

The chain is built from TRBV5-1 and TRBJ2-3; D is tentatively TRBD1 or TRBD2 (6 bases each). Looked up from germline, CDR1 is SGHRS and CDR2 is YFSETQ. The V gene lost 4 bases and the J gene lost 0 bases, with 12 bases spanning the gap. The CDR3 has 15 residues. The DNA of the CDR3 is TGCGCCAGCAGCCTGACAGGAGGGAGCACAGATACGCAGTATTTT. Protein product: CASSLTGGSTDTQYF.

The chain recombines TRBV5-4 with TRBJ2-7; D could derive from TRBD1 or TRBD2 (5 bases each). Trimming took 4 bases from V and 0 from J, leaving 14 bases between them. From germline, CDR1 is SGHNT and CDR2 YYREEE (reference sequence). This CDR3 comprises 15 residues. CDR3: CASSGGYSSSYEQYF. CDR3 coding DNA: TGTGCCAGCAGCGGGGGATATTCGAGCTCCTACGAGCAGTACTTC.

V gene TRBV9 combines with J gene TRBJ2-7; 8 nucleotides line up with TRBD1. From germline, CDR1 is SGDLS and CDR2 YYNGEE. CDR3 length: 15 amino acids. The V and J ends lost 2 bases and 2 bases, in that order; junction bases with no gene match: 6. CDR3 sequence (DNA): TGTGCCAGCAGCGTCGGACAGGGTGGGACCTACGAGCAGTACTTC. It is translated as CASSVGQGGTYEQYF.

The V gene is TRBV19, the J gene TRBJ2-7; possible D gene TRBD1, 5 bases. This CDR3 has 14 amino acids. The ends were cut back, 5 bases at V and 0 bases at J, with 11 bases in the middle. Germline CDR1 and CDR2: LNHDA and SQIVND (reference sequence). CDR3 nucleotides: TGTGCCAGTAGTTACGGACATCGCTCCTACGAGCAGTACTTC. Translation: CASSYGHRSYEQYF. Supplemented by reference TRBV19 and TRBJ2-7, the full variable domain reads DGGITQSPKYLFRKEGQNVTLSCEQNLNHDAMYWYRQDPGQGLRLIYYSQIVNDFQKGDIAEGYSVSREKKESFPLTVTSAQKNPTAFYLCASSYGHRSYEQYFGPGTRLTVT.

The rearrangement joins TRBV5-1 to TRBJ2-3; D is ambiguous. The V gene lost 2 bases and the J gene lost 0 bases, with 4 bases spanning the gap. The length of the CDR3 is 13 residues. Germline V gene lookup returns CDR1 SGHRS and CDR2 YFSETQ. CDR3 in amino acids: CASSFHSTDTQYF. The CDR3 bases are TGCGCCAGCAGCTTCCATAGCACAGATACGCAGTATTTT. Looking up the rest from reference TRBV5-1 and TRBJ2-3 gives the full variable domain: KAGVTQTPRYLIKTRGQQVTLSCSPISGHRSVSWYQQTPGQGLQFLFEYFSETQRNKGNFPGRFSGRQFSNSRSEMNVSTLELGDSALYLCASSFHSTDTQYFGPGTRLTVL.

The chain is built from TRBV5-1 and TRBJ2-2; possible D gene TRBD2, 6 bases. The V and J ends lost 3 bases and 6 bases respectively, with 9 bases between them. The CDR3 is 13 residues long. Germline V gene data show CDR1 as SGHRS and CDR2 as YFSETQ. In DNA form, the CDR3 reads TGCGCCAGCAGCTCCGGGAGCTCCGGGGAGCTGTTTTTT. It is translated as CASSSGSSGELFF.

About this clone: Sequence at one end of the junction differs from germline and may be a read error. This rearrangement joins TRBV7-7 to TRBJ1-1, with 7 bases that match TRBD1. The CDR3 runs 13 residues. In germline, CDR1 is SSHAT, CDR2 FNYEAQ (reference sequence). The CDR3 here is CASSPDRDAEAFF. The CDR3 DNA is TGTGCTAGCAGCCCTGACAGGGACGCTGAAGCTTTCTTT. Full variable domain (missing parts from reference TRBV7-7 and TRBJ1-1): GAGVSQSPRYKVTKRGQDVTLRCDPISSHATLYWYQQALGQGPEFLTYFNYEAQPDKSGLPSDRFSAERPEGSISTLTIQRTEQRDSAMYRCASSPDRDAEAFFGQGTRLTVV.

This chain connects TRBV6-1 to TRBJ1-1; 8 nucleotides agree with TRBD1. Germline V gene data show CDR1 as MNHNS and CDR2 as SASEGT. The CDR3 is 13 residues long. With 6 bases clipped from V and 5 bases from J, the junction kept 5 bases outside the gene matches. CDR3 amino acids: CASRTGEGTEAFF. The CDR3 DNA reads as TGTGCCAGCAGGACAGGGGAGGGTACTGAAGCTTTCTTT.

The chain joins TRBV5-1 to TRBJ1-4; TRBD1 is a possible D gene (5 bases). Germline values: CDR1 SGHRS, CDR2 YFSETQ. V lost 3 bases, J lost 0 bases, and 6 bases lay in between. The CDR3 is made up of 14 amino acids. The CDR3 DNA reads as TGCGCCAGCAGCTCGGGACCAACTAATGAAAAACTGTTTTTT. Encoded protein: CASSSGPTNEKLFF.

V usage is TRBV29-1 and J usage is TRBJ1-3, with 9 bases matching TRBD1. The V and J ends lost 5 bases and 3 bases, in that order; junction bases with no gene match: 5. Per the germline V gene, CDR1 is SQVTM and CDR2 is ANQGSEA. This CDR3 comprises 14 residues. DNA of the CDR3: TGCAGCGTTACCATGACAGGGGGTGGAAACACCATATATTTT. Encoded protein: CSVTMTGGGNTIYF. Full variable domain (rest looked up from reference TRBV29-1 and TRBJ1-3): SAVISQKPSRDICQRGTSLTIQCQVDSQVTMMFWYRQQPGQSLTLIATANQGSEATYESGFVIDKFPISRPNLTFSTLTVSNMSPEDSSIYLCSVTMTGGGNTIYFGEGSWLTVV.

V is TRBV28 and J is TRBJ2-1; 8 nucleotides agree with TRBD2. Germline V gene data show CDR1 as MDHEN and CDR2 as SYDVKM. The CDR3 is 14 amino acids. J lost 9 bases, V lost 7 bases, and 11 bases had no gene match. The CDR3 DNA follows: TGTGCCAGCACCACTCCGGGAGGGTTTTCTGAGCAGTTCTTC. Residues: CASTTPGGFSEQFF.

V and J are TRBV5-1 and TRBJ1-1; 9 bases agree with TRBD1. The CDR3 extends over 17 amino acids. Trimming at V came to 3 bases and at J to 6 bases, leaving 15 bases not matched to a gene. The germline CDR1 and CDR2 sequences are SGHRS and YFSETQ. The CDR3 DNA reads TGCGCCAGCAGCTCATTAAGCAATTACGGACAGGGGCCTGAAGCTTTCTTT. This sequence encodes CASSSLSNYGQGPEAFF.

The chain employs TRBV7-9 and TRBJ1-2; 7 nucleotides match TRBD1. The CDR3 sequence is 15 residues long. Germline lookup yields CDR1 SEHNR and CDR2 FQNEAQ (reference sequence). J lost 0 bases, V lost 1 base, and 2 bases had no gene match. CDR3 nucleotides: TGTGCCAGCAGCTTAGGACAGGGAACTAACTATGGCTACACCTTC. It is translated as CASSLGQGTNYGYTF.

The chain combines TRBV28 with TRBJ2-1; 9 bases agree with TRBD2. Looked up from germline, CDR1 is MDHEN and CDR2 is SYDVKM. After removal of 5 bases from V and 1 base from J, the junction contained 6 bases not matched to a gene. This CDR3 spans 16 amino acids. The CDR3 region has the DNA TGTGCCAGCAGTCCGCTAGCGGGGAGTTCCTACAATGAGCAGTTCTTC. Encoded protein: CASSPLAGSSYNEQFF.

The rearrangement links TRBV30 to TRBJ2-2; D perhaps matches TRBD2 (6 bases). The germline V gene encodes CDR1 GTSNPN and CDR2 SVGIG (reference sequence). The V gene lost 3 bases and the J gene lost 5 bases, with 10 bases spanning the gap. The CDR3 extends over 13 amino acids. DNA of the CDR3: TGTGCCTGGAGGAGGGACTCTACCGGGGAGCTGTTTTTT. Translation gives CAWRRDSTGELFF.